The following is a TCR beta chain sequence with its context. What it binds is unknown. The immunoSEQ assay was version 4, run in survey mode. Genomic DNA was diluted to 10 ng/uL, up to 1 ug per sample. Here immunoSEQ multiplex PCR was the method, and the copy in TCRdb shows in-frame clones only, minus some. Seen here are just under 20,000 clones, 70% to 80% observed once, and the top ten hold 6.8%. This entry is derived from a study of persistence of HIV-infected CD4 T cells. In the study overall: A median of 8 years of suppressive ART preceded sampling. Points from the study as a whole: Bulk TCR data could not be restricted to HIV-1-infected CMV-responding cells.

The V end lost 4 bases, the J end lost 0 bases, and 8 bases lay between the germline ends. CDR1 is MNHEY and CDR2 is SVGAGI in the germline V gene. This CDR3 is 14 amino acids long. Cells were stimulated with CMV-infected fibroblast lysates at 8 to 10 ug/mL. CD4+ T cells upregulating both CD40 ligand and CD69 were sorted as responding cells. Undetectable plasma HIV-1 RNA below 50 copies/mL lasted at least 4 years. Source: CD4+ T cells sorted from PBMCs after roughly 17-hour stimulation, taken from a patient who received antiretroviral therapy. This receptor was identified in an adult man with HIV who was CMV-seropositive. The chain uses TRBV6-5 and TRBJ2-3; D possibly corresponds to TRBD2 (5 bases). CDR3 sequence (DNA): TGTGCCAGCAGTTTTGGACTTAGCACAGATACGCAGTATTTT. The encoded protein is CASSFGLSTDTQYF.